This TCR beta chain originates from a study of monozygotic twins with inflammatory bowel disease. Broader study findings: Support was lacking for any single strong IBD-associated signal or clonotype. The sharing of clonotypes with others was lower in IBD patients than in healthy twins, especially with disease activity. A reduction in TCRbeta diversity (inverse Simpson) was seen in IBD patients relative to healthy co-twins.

The CDR3 contains 16 residues. Per germline, CDR1 SGHNT and CDR2 YYREEE (reference sequence). Concerning this clonotype: What it binds is unknown.

TCRdb reanalyzed the 5' RACE reads and collapses them to one entry per CDR3 protein, without DNA. The sample has some 200,000 distinct CDR3 sequences, and its top ten clones hold 1.6%. The chain couples TRBV5-4 to TRBJ2-7. Source material: blood. The TCR comes from a human donor with ulcerative colitis or Crohn's disease, or a healthy co-twin of an affected twin (not recorded which). CDR3 residues: CASSLANSLLSYEQYF.